These 25 T cell receptor beta chains share one sample of origin, sequenced in a study of regulatory T cells in long-lasting Graves disease. Time point in this sample: persistent/refractory GD, antithyroid drugs over 5 years with positive TRAb. Scientists built the TCR library using RNA that was extracted from PBMCs. Through Arm-PCR of CDR3 regions and iRepertoire HTBI primers, TCR beta libraries were built. TCRdb fed the multiplex PCR reads into MiXCR, producing one record per CDR3 protein. In the table there are 300,000 or so distinct CDR3 sequences, 15% to 20% of which are singletons. The source was peripheral blood mononuclear cells (PBMCs), collected when the disease was refractory, from a patient treated with antithyroid drugs. All receptors come from a female donor with Graves disease.

This clonotype was seen repeatedly, ten times or more. This chain links TRBV6-1 with TRBJ2-7; 8 positions match TRBD1. The ends lost 6 bases at V and 7 bases at J; junction bases unmatched: 11. This CDR3 spans 14 amino acids. The V gene's germline CDR1 is MNHNS and CDR2 SASEGT. As DNA, the CDR3 is TGTGCCAGCAGCCGGGGACAGGACCGGGTTGAGCAGTACTTC. Amino acids: CASSRGQDRVEQYF.

This clonotype was counted many times. The chain joins TRBV6-9 to TRBJ1-1; D might be TRBD1 (5 bases). In germline, CDR1 is MNHGY, CDR2 SVAAGI. The CDR3 length is 18 residues. Trimming left V 3 bases short and J 1 base short, with 21 bases between. The CDR3 bases are TGTGCCAGCAGTTACTCGAACTGGGGGATACCCGCGAACACTGAAGCTTTCTTT. It yields the protein CASSYSNWGIPANTEAFF.

This clonotype was observed many times. The gene calls are TRBV28 and TRBJ1-6; 7 nucleotides line up with TRBD1. Germline CDR1 is MDHEN and CDR2 is SYDVKM. This CDR3 region has 17 residues. V was pared by 0 bases and J by 4 bases, with 6 bases of the junction left unmatched. CDR3 coding DNA: TGTGCCAGCAGTTTATGGATGGGACAGCCGTATAATTCACCCCTCCACTTT. It is translated as CASSLWMGQPYNSPLHF.

The rearrangement uses TRBV12-3 or TRBV12-4 and TRBJ2-1; 8 nucleotides match TRBD2. The CDR3 spans 15 residues. Germline trimming cut 5 bases from V and 6 bases from J; bases unmatched to any gene: 9. CDR3 residues: CASSTSGAGGNEQFF. The CDR3 DNA reads TGTGCCAGCAGTACTTCCGGTGCGGGGGGCAATGAGCAGTTCTTC.

This clonotype was observed many times. This chain links TRBV6-2 or TRBV6-3 with TRBJ2-5, with TRBD2 identical over 7 bases. The J segment lost 8 bases and the V segment lost 8 bases, leaving 14 bases of the junction unmatched. The CDR3 is made up of 14 amino acids. CDR1 is MNHEY and CDR2 is SVGEGT in the germline V gene. Written as DNA, the CDR3 is TGTGCCAGCGCCGCGCGCGGGAGTTACTATACCCAGTACTTC. This gives the protein CASAARGSYYTQYF.

About this clonotype itself: A read error is the likely source, as a far larger clone sits one nucleotide away. The conserved phenylalanine or tryptophan normally closing the CDR3 is absent here, so this likely arose from a read error. This rearrangement joins TRBV28 to TRBJ1-2, with unresolved D. This CDR3 region has 12 residues. The germline CDR1 and CDR2 sequences are MDHEN and SYDVKM. The V and J ends lost 5 bases and 2 bases respectively, with 6 bases between them. The CDR3 DNA is TGTGCCAGCAGTGAAGTCAACTATGGCTACACCCTC. This encodes CASSEVNYGYTL.

This clonotype showed up many times. The chain couples TRBV10-3 to TRBJ1-2; D uncertain. The V gene's germline CDR1 is ENHRY and CDR2 SYGVKD. This CDR3 is 13 amino acids long. Trimming removed 3 bases at V and 8 bases at J, with 13 bases between. The CDR3: CAISDSHLGGYTF. The DNA for the CDR3 is TGTGCCATCAGTGATTCGCACCTTGGCGGCTACACCTTC.

In this sample, this clonotype turned up a few times. A read error may account for a junction end that differs from germline. The gene calls are TRBV10-3 and TRBJ1-4, with D unclear. The CDR3 length is 13 residues. In germline, CDR1 is ENHRY, CDR2 SYGVKD. The CDR3 DNA follows: TGTGTCATCAGTGCCCTGGGAGGGGAAAAACTGTTTTTT. Its protein product is CVISALGGEKLFF.

This clonotype was counted many times. This chain joins TRBV7-2 and TRBJ2-5; D not resolved. V was cut by 0 bases and J by 1 base, with 9 bases left in between. CDR1 and CDR2 from the germline V gene are SGHTA and FQGNSA. The CDR3 length is 15 residues. This CDR3 is CASSLAGWGQETQYF. Written as DNA, the CDR3 is TGTGCCAGCAGCTTAGCGGGGTGGGGCCAAGAGACCCAGTACTTC. The variable domain in full, with the rest retrieved from reference TRBV7-2 and TRBJ2-5, is GAGVSQSPSNKVTEKGKDVELRCDPISGHTALYWYRQSLGQGLEFLIYFQGNSAPDKSGLPSDRFSAERTGGSVSTLTIQRTQQEDSAVYLCASSLAGWGQETQYFGPGTRLLVL.

This clonotype occurred a few times. J is TRBJ2-7 and V is TRBV5-1, with a weak D call TRBD1 (5 bases). Germline values: CDR1 SGHRS, CDR2 YFSETQ. Trimming removed 3 bases at V and 2 bases at J, with 12 bases between. CDR3 length: 14 residues. The chain's CDR3 is CASSYPDSTYEQYF. The CDR3 DNA sequence: TGCGCCAGCAGCTACCCTGACAGTACCTACGAGCAGTACTTC.

This clonotype has at least ten counts. This chain joins TRBV28 and TRBJ1-5, with D unresolved. The CDR3 consists of 15 residues. Germline-derived CDR1 and CDR2 are MDHEN and SYDVKM. V was trimmed by 10 bases and J by 0 bases, leaving 16 bases between them. In DNA form, the CDR3 reads TGTGCCATCCAGCCGGGCTCCAATAGCAATCAGCCCCAGCATTTT. Translated: CAIQPGSNSNQPQHF.

The chain combines TRBV7-9 with TRBJ1-1; D is ambiguous. CDR3 length equals 14 residues. Germline values: CDR1 SEHNR, CDR2 FQNEAQ (reference sequence). V lost 3 bases and J 1 base, leaving 9 bases between the germline ends. Here the CDR3 DNA reads TGTGCCAGCAGCTTTGCGAGAGCGAACACTGAAGCTTTCTTT. This codes for CASSFARANTEAFF.

This clonotype has at least ten counts. This chain links TRBV18 with TRBJ2-5; the match to TRBD1 covers 7 bases. The germline V gene encodes CDR1 KGHSH and CDR2 LQKENI. CDR3 length equals 13 residues. The trim removed 1 base at V and 4 bases at J, leaving 0 bases unmatched. Here the CDR3 DNA reads TGTGCCAGCTCACCACACAGGGGAGAGACCCAGTACTTC. Translating it yields CASSPHRGETQYF.

V gene TRBV7-6 combines with J gene TRBJ2-7; tentative D call: TRBD2 (5 bases). The CDR3 totals 14 residues. V lost 5 bases and J 1 base, leaving 12 bases between the germline ends. The germline CDR1 and CDR2 sequences are SGHVS and FNYEAQ. This chain's CDR3 is CASSITRGSYEQYF. The CDR3 DNA reads as TGTGCCAGCAGCATAACCAGAGGGTCCTACGAGCAGTACTTC.

The V call is TRBV7-3, the J call TRBJ1-1, with TRBD1 matching over 7 bases. Per the germline V gene, CDR1 is SGHTA and CDR2 is FQGTGA. This CDR3 contains 15 residues. V trimming: 5 bases; J trimming: 0 bases; junction bases outside the gene matches: 6. The CDR3 coding sequence is TGTGCCAGCAGCGCCCACAGGGGCCTGAACACTGAAGCTTTCTTT. This codes for CASSAHRGLNTEAFF.

At least ten counts were recorded for this clonotype. This sequence joins TRBV28 and TRBJ1-2; 7 bases fit TRBD1. This CDR3 contains 13 residues. V gave up 6 bases and J gave up 8 bases; unmatched junction bases: 9. Germline V gives CDR1 MDHEN, CDR2 SYDVKM. The CDR3 nucleotides are TGTGCCAGCAGCTTCATGACAGGGCCCGGCTACACCTTC. Translating it yields CASSFMTGPGYTF.

This clonotype was counted only a few times. This chain joins TRBV12-3 or TRBV12-4 and TRBJ2-2; D unresolved. The CDR3 covers 14 residues. V was shortened by 3 bases and J by 5 bases, with 10 bases between the two germline ends. The CDR3 sequence: CASSLFWETGELFF. The CDR3 DNA reads as TGTGCCAGCAGTTTGTTTTGGGAAACCGGGGAGCTGTTTTTT.

J is TRBJ1-5 and V is TRBV4-3; D might be TRBD1 (5 bases). Germline V gene lookup returns CDR1 LGHNA and CDR2 YSLEER. Trimming left V 6 bases short and J 5 bases short, with 17 bases between. CDR3 length: 15 residues. In nucleotides, the CDR3 is TGCGCCAGCAGAGGGGACCATAGCGGGGATCAGCCCCAGCATTTT. This gives the protein CASRGDHSGDQPQHF.

The chain employs TRBV7-9 and TRBJ2-2; 12 bases map to TRBD2. CDR1 and CDR2 (germline): SEHNR, FQNEAQ (reference sequence). J was trimmed by 4 bases and V by 4 bases; bases with no gene match: 4. CDR3 length: 16 amino acids. CDR3 coding DNA: TGTGCCAGCAGCTCGGGGGGACTAGCGGGCACCGGGGAGCTGTTTTTT. Amino acid sequence: CASSSGGLAGTGELFF.

This clonotype was found many times. The J gene is TRBJ2-7, the V gene TRBV15; 8 bases fit TRBD1. The trim removed 1 base at V and 4 bases at J, leaving 9 bases unmatched. CDR1 LNHNV and CDR2 YYDKDF come from the germline V gene (reference sequence). This CDR3 has 16 residues. Here the CDR3 reads CATSRALRQGSYEQYF. The CDR3 DNA sequence: TGTGCCACCAGCAGAGCCCTTAGACAGGGGAGTTACGAGCAGTACTTC.

This clonotype was counted at least ten times. This rearrangement joins TRBV6-1 to TRBJ1-4; possible D gene TRBD1, 5 bases. This CDR3 region has 15 residues. V lost 4 bases, J lost 3 bases, and 12 bases lay in between. Germline CDR1 MNHNS, CDR2 SASEGT. Here the CDR3 reads CASSGGESANEKLFF. The CDR3 DNA is TGTGCCAGCAGTGGAGGGGAGTCCGCTAATGAAAAACTGTTTTTT.

This rearrangement joins TRBV11-2 to TRBJ2-3; D is possibly TRBD1 (5 bases). CDR3 length: 18 amino acids. The germline CDR1 and CDR2 sequences are SGHAT and FQNNGV. Trimming took 1 base from V and 4 from J, leaving 21 bases between them. CDR3 amino acids: CASSLARLGHKPPDTQYF. In nucleotides, the CDR3 is TGTGCCAGCAGCTTAGCCCGATTAGGACATAAACCACCAGATACGCAGTATTTT. Combining the CDR3 with reference TRBV11-2 and TRBJ2-3 gives the whole variable domain EAGVAQSPRYKIIEKRQSVAFWCNPISGHATLYWYQQILGQGPKLLIQFQNNGVVDDSQLPKDRFSAERLKGVDSTLKIQPAKLEDSAVYLCASSLARLGHKPPDTQYFGPGTRLTVL.

Concerning this clonotype: One end of the junction varies from germline; a read error may be responsible. CDR3 nucleotides: TGTGTCACCAGCAGCGGGGGACCGTCGCCCCTCCACTTT. Protein sequence: CVTSSGGPSPLHF. This chain connects TRBV15 to TRBJ1-6; possibly TRBD1 for D (5 bases). The germline CDR1 and CDR2 sequences are LNHNV and YYDKDF (reference sequence). This CDR3 contains 13 residues.

This clonotype was counted between two and nine times. The V and J genes are TRBV6-2 or TRBV6-3 and TRBJ2-2; D may match TRBD1 or TRBD2 (5 bases each). Looked up from germline, CDR1 is MNHEY and CDR2 is SVGEGT. The V and J ends lost 6 bases and 2 bases respectively, with 10 bases between them. The CDR3 runs 14 residues. The CDR3 is CASRGPRNTGELFF. The CDR3 DNA reads as TGTGCCAGCAGGGGACCCCGTAACACCGGGGAGCTGTTTTTT.

The sample holds many counts of this clonotype. This chain links TRBV6-1 with TRBJ1-5, with D maybe TRBD1 (6 bases). V was cut by 2 bases and J by 6 bases, with 14 bases left in between. The CDR3 contains 15 residues. From germline, CDR1 is MNHNS and CDR2 SASEGT. The DNA of the CDR3 is TGTGCCAGCAGTGAAAAACAGGGCCGGGCTCAGCCCCAGCATTTT. Residues: CASSEKQGRAQPQHF.